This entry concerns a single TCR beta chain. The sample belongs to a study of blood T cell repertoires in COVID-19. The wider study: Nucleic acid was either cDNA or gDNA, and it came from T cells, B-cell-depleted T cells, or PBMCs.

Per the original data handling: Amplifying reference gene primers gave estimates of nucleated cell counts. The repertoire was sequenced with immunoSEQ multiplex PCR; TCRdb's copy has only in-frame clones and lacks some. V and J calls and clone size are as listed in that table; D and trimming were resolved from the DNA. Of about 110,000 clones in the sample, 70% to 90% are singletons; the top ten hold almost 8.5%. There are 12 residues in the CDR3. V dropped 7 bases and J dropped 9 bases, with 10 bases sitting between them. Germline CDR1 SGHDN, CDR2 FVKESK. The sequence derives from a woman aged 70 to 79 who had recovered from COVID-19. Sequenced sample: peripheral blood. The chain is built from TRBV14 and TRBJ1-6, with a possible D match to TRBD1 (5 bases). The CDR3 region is CASTTQGSPLHF. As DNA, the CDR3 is TGTGCCAGCACTACCCAGGGTTCACCCCTCCACTTT.